These 32 T cell receptor beta chains came from one sample sequenced in a study of post-analysis software for immune sequencing data. These receptors have no known antigen. Prepared TCR beta cDNA libraries contained unique molecular identifiers. TCRdb redid the calling of the PCR reads with MiXCR, one entry per CDR3 protein. The repertoire holds over 300,000 distinct CDR3 sequences, with less than 35% as singletons. Study-wide points: When patients were compared with controls, a handful of TRBV segments were more frequent, TRBV5-6, TRBV5-1 and TRBV20-1 among them.

The material sequenced was blood. The source of these receptors is a girl aged 10-17 years with multiple sclerosis.

In its sample, this clonotype was seen a few times. In nucleotides, the CDR3 is TGTGCCAGCAGCCCAGACAGGGTGGGCGAAAAACTGTTTTTT. It yields the protein CASSPDRVGEKLFF. This chain joins TRBV6-5 and TRBJ1-4; 7 bases line up with TRBD1. This CDR3 contains 14 residues. CDR1 is MNHEY and CDR2 is SVGAGI in the germline V gene. The ends lost 6 bases at V and 8 bases at J; junction bases unmatched: 9.

The chain is built from TRBV5-1 and TRBJ1-1; no definite D call. Between the trimmed V and J ends, which lost 0 bases and 1 base, there was a span of 10 bases. The CDR3 contains 15 residues. In germline, CDR1 is SGHRS, CDR2 YFSETQ. CDR3 nucleotide sequence: TGCGCCAGCAGCTTGGGGCCCATTGGGAACACTGAAGCTTTCTTT. This encodes CASSLGPIGNTEAFF.

V is TRBV30 and J is TRBJ2-7; TRBD1 or TRBD2 may be the D gene (5 bases each). The V end was cut by 7 bases, the J end by 6 bases, with 25 bases between. The CDR3 is 15 amino acids. CDR1 and CDR2 from the germline V gene are GTSNPN and SVGIG (reference sequence). The CDR3 reads CASTFQGPGSLEQYF. As DNA, the CDR3 is TGTGCCTCCACATTCCAGGGACCGGGTTCCCTCGAGCAGTACTTC.

This clonotype has more than one count but fewer than ten. DNA for the CDR3: TGTGCCAGCAGCTTAGGTGGGGGGGCCCGGAATGAGCAGTTCTTC. This codes for CASSLGGGARNEQFF. The genes are TRBV7-2 and TRBJ2-1; possible D gene TRBD2, 7 bases. Germline CDR1 SGHTA, CDR2 FQGNSA. The CDR3 contains 15 residues. V lost 1 base and J 7 bases, leaving 14 bases between the germline ends.

The J gene is TRBJ2-5, the V gene TRBV7-8; D ambiguous. Per the germline V gene, CDR1 is SGHVS and CDR2 is FQNEAQ. V lost 1 base to trimming and J lost 2 bases, with 14 bases between them. CDR3 length equals 16 residues. The CDR3 DNA sequence: TGTGCCAGCAGCTTAGATTCCCGGCAGGCACAAGAGACCCAGTACTTC. It encodes CASSLDSRQAQETQYF.

This clonotype was observed a few times. This chain joins TRBV20-1 and TRBJ1-2; 8 bases map to TRBD1. The junction had 6 bases not matched to a gene; V was cut back by 4 bases and J by 8 bases. The germline V gene encodes CDR1 DFQATT and CDR2 SNEGSKA (reference sequence). This CDR3 is 12 amino acids long. CDR3 DNA sequence: TGCAGTGCTAATGCGGACAGGGAAGGCTACACCTTC. Residues: CSANADREGYTF.

The chain employs TRBV11-2 and TRBJ2-1; D remains unclear. The V end was cut by 7 bases, the J end by 4 bases, with 14 bases between. The V gene's germline CDR1 is SGHAT and CDR2 FQNNGV. This CDR3 region has 14 residues. The CDR3 region has the DNA TGTGCCAGCACCCTAAGGAAGACTTACAATGAGCAGTTCTTC. Encoded protein: CASTLRKTYNEQFF.

The chain uses TRBV24-1 and TRBJ2-3, with D unclear. Deletions cut 5 bases from V and 2 bases from J, with 7 bases between. CDR1 and CDR2 from the germline V gene are KGHDR and SFDVKD. CDR3 length equals 13 residues. CDR3 DNA: TGTGCCACCAGTGGCCCAAACACAGATACGCAGTATTTT. Its translation: CATSGPNTDTQYF.

This clonotype was observed a few times. The genes are TRBV30 and TRBJ2-6; D not resolved. The CDR3 length is 14 residues. From germline, CDR1 is GTSNPN and CDR2 SVGIG (reference sequence). V was shortened by 5 bases and J by 0 bases, with 8 bases between the two germline ends. The CDR3 nucleotides are TGTGCCTGGGGAGCAGTCTCTGGGGCCAACGTCCTGACTTTC. This sequence encodes CAWGAVSGANVLTF.

The chain combines TRBV20-1 with TRBJ1-1; the match to TRBD1 covers 7 bases. V lost 5 bases, J lost 0 bases, and 3 bases stayed unmatched. CDR1 is DFQATT and CDR2 is SNEGSKA in the germline V gene (reference sequence). The CDR3 consists of 13 residues. The CDR3 sequence is CSAAGQMNTEAFF. CDR3 DNA sequence: TGCAGTGCTGCGGGACAGATGAACACTGAAGCTTTCTTT.

V usage is TRBV18 and J usage is TRBJ2-5, with 8 bases fitting TRBD2. From germline, CDR1 is KGHSH and CDR2 LQKENI. The CDR3 has 12 amino acids. Trimming removed 5 bases from V and 13 bases from J; junction bases left unmatched: 9. CDR3 DNA sequence: TGTGCCAGCTCATCGGAAAGCGGGGGCTCGTACTTC. Residues: CASSSESGGSYF.

The chain is built from TRBV5-1 and TRBJ2-1; D not resolved. Germline V CDR1 and CDR2: SGHRS, YFSETQ. This CDR3 contains 13 residues. Trimming cost V 2 bases and J 5 bases, with 8 bases left between them. The CDR3 region is CASSFFQDNEQFF. In nucleotides, the CDR3 is TGCGCCAGCAGCTTCTTTCAGGACAATGAGCAGTTCTTC.

On this clonotype: One junction end disagrees with the germline gene, perhaps due to a read error. V usage is TRBV7-6 and J usage is TRBJ2-1; perhaps TRBD2 as D (5 bases). This CDR3 is 15 amino acids long. CDR1 is SGHVS, CDR2 FNYEAQ, per germline. CDR3 DNA: TGTGCCGGCAGCCCTAGCTGGCAACTAGGCGATGAGCAGTTCTTC. It translates to CAGSPSWQLGDEQFF.

This clonotype was counted a few times. This chain connects TRBV20-1 to TRBJ2-5; possible D gene TRBD2, 5 bases. V was shortened by 5 bases and J by 5 bases, with 18 bases between the two germline ends. The CDR3 has 14 amino acids. In germline, CDR1 is DFQATT, CDR2 SNEGSKA (reference sequence). CDR3 bases: TGCAGTGCTCCCGACTGGGAGAGGCTGGAGACCCAGTACTTC. It yields the protein CSAPDWERLETQYF.

This clonotype has at least ten counts. This chain uses TRBV4-1 with TRBJ1-5; D not certain. CDR3 size: 17 residues. Per the germline V gene, CDR1 is MGHRA and CDR2 is YSYEKL. Trimming cost V 1 base and J 4 bases, with 17 bases left between them. The CDR3: CASSQGLGSTPNQPQHF. The DNA of the CDR3 is TGCGCCAGCAGCCAAGGGCTAGGGTCCACCCCTAATCAGCCCCAGCATTTT.

The chain joins TRBV11-2 to TRBJ2-5; D unresolved. With 5 bases removed from V and 0 bases from J, the gap between germline ends came to 10 bases. CDR1 is SGHAT and CDR2 is FQNNGV in the germline V gene. The CDR3 is 14 residues long. In nucleotides, the CDR3 is TGTGCCAGCAGCGACGGGCCTAACCAAGAGACCCAGTACTTC. It translates to CASSDGPNQETQYF.

The sample holds a few counts of this clonotype. The rearrangement joins TRBV28 to TRBJ2-1, with TRBD1 identical over 9 bases. The length of the CDR3 is 14 residues. Germline assignment: CDR1 MDHEN and CDR2 SYDVKM. Trimming took 4 bases from V and 9 from J; bases not matched to a gene: 7. CDR3 sequence reads: CASSSGQGRGEQFF. CDR3 coding DNA: TGTGCCAGCAGTTCGGGACAGGGAAGGGGTGAGCAGTTCTTC. Drawing the rest from reference TRBV28 and TRBJ2-1, the complete variable domain is DVKVTQSSRYLVKRTGEKVFLECVQDMDHENMFWYRQDPGLGLRLIYFSYDVKMKEKGDIPEGYSVSREKKERFSLILESASTNQTSMYLCASSSGQGRGEQFFGPGTRLTVL.

This clonotype was seen more than once but under ten times. J is TRBJ2-1 and V is TRBV18; perhaps D is TRBD1 or TRBD2 (5 bases each). Germline V gene sequence: CDR1 KGHSH, CDR2 LQKENI. Trimming pared 4 bases from V and 14 bases from J, leaving 18 bases between. The CDR3 extends over 13 amino acids. CDR3 nucleotides: TGTGCCAGCTCACGTGACGAGGGGTCCTGGGAGTTCTTC. Amino acid sequence: CASSRDEGSWEFF.

The J gene is TRBJ2-7, the V gene TRBV4-3; possibly TRBD2 for D (5 bases). Germline-derived CDR1 and CDR2 are LGHNA and YSLEER. The CDR3 has 15 residues. V lost 0 bases, J lost 5 bases, and 14 bases lay in between. The DNA for the CDR3 is TGCGCCAGCAGCCAAGATAAGAGACCGCGGGACGAGCAGTACTTC. It translates to CASSQDKRPRDEQYF.

There are a few counts of this clonotype. The chain recombines TRBV3-1 with TRBJ2-7; either TRBD1 or TRBD2 may supply D (6 bases each). CDR1 LGHDT and CDR2 YNNKEL come from the germline V gene (reference sequence). The V and J ends lost 2 bases and 2 bases respectively, with 13 bases between them. The CDR3 is 15 amino acids. The CDR3 loop is CASSQRGGQAYEQYF. The CDR3 DNA reads as TGTGCCAGCAGCCAAAGAGGGGGGCAGGCCTACGAGCAGTACTTC.

V gene TRBV5-1 combines with J gene TRBJ2-5, with 8 bases matching TRBD1. This CDR3 contains 15 residues. V was pared by 0 bases and J by 5 bases, with 6 bases of the junction left unmatched. Germline V CDR1 and CDR2: SGHRS, YFSETQ. CDR3 sequence: CASSLVGTGGETQYF. CDR3 DNA sequence: TGCGCCAGCAGCTTGGTCGGGACAGGTGGGGAGACCCAGTACTTC.

The chain uses TRBV9 and TRBJ2-1; tentative D call: TRBD1 (5 bases). The V end was cut by 0 bases, the J end by 4 bases, with 14 bases between. The CDR3 sequence is 16 residues long. The germline V gene encodes CDR1 SGDLS and CDR2 YYNGEE. This chain's CDR3 is CASSVVKGPNYNEQFF. As DNA, the CDR3 is TGTGCCAGCAGCGTAGTCAAGGGGCCTAATTACAATGAGCAGTTCTTC.

This clonotype was detected a few times. V usage is TRBV20-1 and J usage is TRBJ2-3; 7 bases map to TRBD2. V lost 6 bases, J lost 0 bases, and 6 bases stayed unmatched. The germline V gene encodes CDR1 DFQATT and CDR2 SNEGSKA (reference sequence). CDR3 length: 14 amino acids. This CDR3 reads CSARSGVSTDTQYF. The CDR3 nucleotides are TGCAGTGCCCGAAGCGGGGTTAGCACAGATACGCAGTATTTT.

This sequence joins TRBV12-3 or TRBV12-4 and TRBJ2-2; the match to TRBD1 covers 7 bases. V dropped 5 bases and J dropped 4; count of bases not matched to a gene: 7. The CDR3 is made up of 15 amino acids. The chain's CDR3 is CASSPMTGFTGELFF. CDR3 DNA sequence: TGTGCCAGCAGTCCCATGACAGGGTTCACCGGGGAGCTGTTTTTT.

The CDR3 loop reads CASSVMEPGGDTQYF. The DNA for the CDR3 is TGTGCCAGCAGCGTGATGGAGCCAGGGGGAGATACGCAGTATTTT. The chain recombines TRBV9 with TRBJ2-3, with 7 nucleotides matching TRBD1. Germline lookup yields CDR1 SGDLS and CDR2 YYNGEE. The CDR3 is made up of 15 amino acids. The trim removed 2 bases at V and 5 bases at J, leaving 8 bases unmatched.

This clonotype was counted only a few times. The chain recombines TRBV11-1 with TRBJ1-1, with a weak D call TRBD1 (5 bases). Deletions cut 3 bases from V and 6 bases from J, with 23 bases between. In germline, CDR1 is SGHAT, CDR2 FQDESV (reference sequence). The CDR3 is 17 amino acids. The CDR3 is CASSLRSYGAHLPEAFF. The CDR3 region has the DNA TGTGCCAGCAGCTTGAGGTCGTACGGGGCTCATTTGCCTGAAGCTTTCTTT.

The chain links TRBV6-5 to TRBJ2-3; 12 nucleotides align to TRBD1. V lost 6 bases, J lost 10 bases, and 14 bases stayed unmatched. The CDR3 is made up of 16 amino acids. Germline V gives CDR1 MNHEY, CDR2 SVGAGI. CDR3 in DNA: TGTGCCAGCAGCTCCGGGACAGGGGGCGCGGTAATTGCGCAGTATTTT. As protein: CASSSGTGGAVIAQYF.

The genes are TRBV12-3 or TRBV12-4 and TRBJ2-3; D possibly corresponds to TRBD1 (7 bases). Between the trimmed V and J ends, which lost 3 bases and 4 bases, there was a span of 11 bases. CDR3 length: 14 amino acids. CDR3 DNA: TGTGCCAGCAGTTTTGGGGGGACAGCAGATACGCAGTATTTT. Protein sequence: CASSFGGTADTQYF.

The CDR3 is CASSQGPPGSGYEQYF. CDR3 coding DNA: TGCGCCAGCAGCCAAGGGCCCCCGGGATCGGGCTACGAGCAGTACTTC. The V and J genes are TRBV4-1 and TRBJ2-7; D possibly corresponds to TRBD2 (5 bases). With 1 base removed from V and 3 bases from J, the gap between germline ends came to 16 bases. The germline V gene encodes CDR1 MGHRA and CDR2 YSYEKL. CDR3 length: 16 amino acids.

This clonotype was counted between two and nine times. The genes are TRBV18 and TRBJ2-3; D perhaps matches TRBD2 (5 bases). V lost 2 bases, J lost 4 bases, and 13 bases lay in between. Germline loops: CDR1 KGHSH, CDR2 LQKENI. The CDR3 totals 15 residues. The CDR3 DNA sequence: TGTGCCAGCTCACCAGCGGGCCCGCCGGCAGATACGCAGTATTTT. Protein sequence: CASSPAGPPADTQYF.

This chain joins TRBV12-3 or TRBV12-4 and TRBJ2-1; unclear D gene. V was clipped by 0 bases and J by 7 bases, with 13 bases between them. The CDR3 has 15 residues. CDR3 in amino acids: CASSLAGSRTNEQFF. The CDR3 DNA reads TGTGCCAGCAGTTTAGCGGGGTCGAGAACTAATGAGCAGTTCTTC.

The rearrangement links TRBV12-3 or TRBV12-4 to TRBJ1-5, with 7 nucleotides matching TRBD1. The CDR3 spans 13 residues. V lost 4 bases, J lost 6 bases, and 3 bases stayed unmatched. The CDR3 sequence is CASSSNRGQPQHF. CDR3 bases: TGTGCCAGCAGTTCGAACAGGGGTCAGCCCCAGCATTTT.